The rows below give T cell receptor beta chains drawn from one sample of a study of blood T cell repertoires in COVID-19. TCRdb's table, derived via immunoSEQ multiplex PCR, lists solely in-frame clones and lacks some. The sample yields over 300,000 clones, 87% seen once. The specimen sequenced was PBMCs or T cells enriched from blood (not recorded which). These TCRs come from a woman in her twenties or thirties who had recovered from COVID-19. Both conserved end residues are part of each CDR3. Each record gives: clone size, V gene, D gene, CDR3 length, J gene, CDR3 protein, CDR3 DNA. The D gene is left open where the match is weak. Only some rows state a clone size, as once, few, many or a class for expanded clones.

abundance: NA; v_gene: TRBV19; d_gene: NA; len: 13; j_gene: TRBJ1-1; CDR3aa: CASSISVNTEAFF; CDR3nt: TGTGCCAGTAGTATATCGGTGAACACTGAAGCTTTCTTT
abundance: NA; v_gene: TRBV19; d_gene: NA; len: 16; j_gene: TRBJ1-2; CDR3aa: CASSIEPRTAIYGYTF; CDR3nt: TGTGCCAGTAGTATAGAGCCCCGGACAGCAATCTATGGCTACACCTTC
abundance: NA; v_gene: TRBV18; d_gene: NA; len: 13; j_gene: TRBJ1-1; CDR3aa: CASSKNGDTEAFF; CDR3nt: TGTGCCAGCTCAAAAAACGGGGACACTGAAGCTTTCTTT
abundance: NA; v_gene: TRBV7-2; d_gene: TRBD1; len: 16; j_gene: TRBJ2-5; CDR3aa: CASSLYRDRGQETQYF; CDR3nt: TGTGCCAGCAGCTTATACCGGGACAGGGGGCAGGAGACCCAGTACTTC
abundance: NA; v_gene: TRBV6-2/TRBV6-3; d_gene: NA; len: 14; j_gene: TRBJ1-5; CDR3aa: CASSRTGEDQPQHF; CDR3nt: TGTGCCAGCAGTAGGACGGGGGAAGATCAGCCCCAGCATTTT
abundance: NA; v_gene: TRBV5-1; d_gene: NA; len: 13; j_gene: TRBJ2-5; CDR3aa: CASSTTGQETQYF; CDR3nt: TGCGCCAGCAGCACGACGGGCCAAGAGACCCAGTACTTC
abundance: NA; v_gene: TRBV3-1/TRBV3-2; d_gene: NA; len: 11; j_gene: TRBJ1-1; CDR3aa: CASSQRQEAFF; CDR3nt: TGTGCCAGCAGCCAACGACAAGAAGCTTTCTTT
abundance: NA; v_gene: TRBV25-1; d_gene: TRBD1; len: 13; j_gene: TRBJ1-1; CDR3aa: CASSYRGGTEAFF; CDR3nt: TGTGCCAGCAGCTACAGGGGTGGGACTGAAGCTTTCTTT
abundance: NA; v_gene: TRBV20-1; d_gene: TRBD1; len: 13; j_gene: TRBJ1-5; CDR3aa: CSASAGGGQPQHF; CDR3nt: TGCAGTGCTAGTGCAGGGGGAGGTCAGCCCCAGCATTTT
abundance: once; v_gene: TRBV15; d_gene: TRBD1; len: 16; j_gene: TRBJ1-6; CDR3aa: CATSKGQGVFNSPLHF; CDR3nt: TGTGCCACCAGCAAGGGACAGGGGGTCTTTAATTCACCCCTCCACTTT
abundance: NA; v_gene: TRBV6-2/TRBV6-3; d_gene: TRBD2; len: 16; j_gene: TRBJ2-2; CDR3aa: CASSYPAGGMAGELFF; CDR3nt: TGTGCCAGCAGTTACCCCGCGGGGGGCATGGCCGGGGAGCTGTTTTTT
abundance: once; v_gene: TRBV7-9; d_gene: NA; len: 15; j_gene: TRBJ2-7; CDR3aa: CASSVASREVHEQYF; CDR3nt: TGTGCCAGCAGTGTGGCTAGTAGAGAGGTCCACGAGCAGTACTTC
abundance: NA; v_gene: TRBV6-1; d_gene: NA; len: 15; j_gene: TRBJ1-5; CDR3aa: CASSEVGQNNQPQHF; CDR3nt: TGTGCCAGCAGTGAAGTCGGACAAAACAATCAGCCCCAGCATTTT
abundance: NA; v_gene: TRBV4-2; d_gene: TRBD1; len: 12; j_gene: TRBJ2-7; CDR3aa: CASSRTGYEQYF; CDR3nt: TGTGCCAGCAGTCGGACAGGCTACGAGCAGTACTTC
abundance: NA; v_gene: TRBV5-1; d_gene: NA; len: 15; j_gene: TRBJ1-3; CDR3aa: CASSQTVGGGNTIYF; CDR3nt: TGCGCCAGCAGCCAGACTGTGGGTGGCGGAAACACCATATATTTT
abundance: NA; v_gene: TRBV6-5; d_gene: TRBD1; len: 13; j_gene: TRBJ1-3; CDR3aa: CASSSQGAYTIYF; CDR3nt: TGTGCCAGCAGCTCACAGGGGGCCTACACCATATATTTT
abundance: few; v_gene: TRBV10-3; d_gene: NA; len: 11; j_gene: TRBJ2-2; CDR3aa: CATTLGGELFF; CDR3nt: TGTGCCACTACTCTCGGCGGGGAGCTGTTTTTT
abundance: NA; v_gene: TRBV6-5; d_gene: TRBD1; len: 15; j_gene: TRBJ1-2; CDR3aa: CASSTAGTGVYGYTF; CDR3nt: TGTGCCAGCAGTACCGCCGGGACAGGGGTCTATGGCTACACCTTC
abundance: few; v_gene: TRBV11-2; d_gene: NA; len: 13; j_gene: TRBJ1-5; CDR3aa: CASSPGSNQPQHF; CDR3nt: TGTGCCAGCAGCCCCGGGTCCAATCAGCCCCAGCATTTT
abundance: NA; v_gene: TRBV18; d_gene: NA; len: 14; j_gene: TRBJ1-2; CDR3aa: CASSPPGRGYGYTF; CDR3nt: TGTGCCAGCTCACCACCGGGTAGGGGCTATGGCTACACCTTC
abundance: few; v_gene: TRBV5-4; d_gene: TRBD1; len: 16; j_gene: TRBJ1-6; CDR3aa: CASSQELDRGGSPLHF; CDR3nt: TGTGCCAGCAGCCAGGAACTGGACAGGGGAGGTTCACCCCTCCACTTT
abundance: NA; v_gene: TRBV27; d_gene: NA; len: 13; j_gene: TRBJ2-2; CDR3aa: CASSLSRAGELFF; CDR3nt: TGTGCCAGCAGTTTAAGCAGGGCCGGGGAGCTGTTTTTT
abundance: NA; v_gene: TRBV27; d_gene: NA; len: 14; j_gene: TRBJ1-1; CDR3aa: CASSLSRGGTEAFF; CDR3nt: TGTGCCAGCAGTTTATCGAGGGGAGGCACTGAAGCTTTCTTT
abundance: NA; v_gene: TRBV9; d_gene: TRBD1; len: 14; j_gene: TRBJ2-7; CDR3aa: CASSVEGTGDEQYF; CDR3nt: TGTGCCAGCAGCGTAGAAGGGACAGGGGATGAGCAGTACTTC
abundance: NA; v_gene: TRBV14; d_gene: NA; len: 17; j_gene: TRBJ2-1; CDR3aa: CASSQEAVLSSYNEQFF; CDR3nt: TGTGCCAGCAGCCAAGAAGCGGTGTTGAGCTCCTACAATGAGCAGTTCTTC
abundance: NA; v_gene: TRBV6-2/TRBV6-3; d_gene: TRBD2; len: 16; j_gene: TRBJ2-7; CDR3aa: CASSRNSGTSGYEQYF; CDR3nt: TGTGCCAGCAGTAGGAACTCCGGGACTAGCGGATACGAGCAGTACTTC
abundance: NA; v_gene: TRBV7-8; d_gene: TRBD1; len: 21; j_gene: TRBJ1-3; CDR3aa: CASSYSRLSPATGGGGNTIYF; CDR3nt: TGTGCCAGCAGCTATAGTCGTCTCTCTCCGGCCACAGGGGGCGGTGGAAACACCATATATTTT
abundance: once; v_gene: TRBV10-3; d_gene: NA; len: 14; j_gene: TRBJ1-5; CDR3aa: CAISETGKNQPQHF; CDR3nt: TGTGCCATCAGTGAAACAGGCAAAAATCAGCCCCAGCATTTT
abundance: NA; v_gene: TRBV5-1; d_gene: TRBD1; len: 12; j_gene: TRBJ1-1; CDR3aa: CASSPQGVEAFF; CDR3nt: TGCGCCAGCAGCCCACAGGGGGTTGAAGCTTTCTTT
abundance: NA; v_gene: TRBV5-1; d_gene: NA; len: 18; j_gene: TRBJ1-1; CDR3aa: CASGDSGHTLRGNTEAFF; CDR3nt: TGCGCCAGCGGAGACTCGGGCCACACCCTGCGGGGGAACACTGAAGCTTTCTTT
abundance: NA; v_gene: TRBV3-1/TRBV3-2; d_gene: TRBD1; len: 18; j_gene: TRBJ1-1; CDR3aa: CASSQEPGQGAKLAEAFF; CDR3nt: TGTGCCAGCAGCCAAGAGCCGGGACAGGGGGCAAAATTGGCTGAAGCTTTCTTT
abundance: NA; v_gene: TRBV25-1; d_gene: NA; len: 18; j_gene: TRBJ1-5; CDR3aa: CASSAGGRGEEGNQPQHF; CDR3nt: TGTGCCAGCAGTGCGGGAGGTAGGGGTGAAGAAGGCAATCAGCCCCAGCATTTT
abundance: NA; v_gene: TRBV5-7; d_gene: NA; len: 13; j_gene: TRBJ1-1; CDR3aa: CASSTQGSYGAFF; CDR3nt: TGTGCCAGCAGCACACAGGGAAGCTATGGAGCTTTCTTT
abundance: NA; v_gene: TRBV5-4; d_gene: NA; len: 15; j_gene: TRBJ1-4; CDR3aa: CASSLGQQGGEKLFF; CDR3nt: TGTGCCAGCAGCTTGGGACAGCAGGGTGGAGAAAAACTGTTTTTT
abundance: NA; v_gene: TRBV15; d_gene: NA; len: 17; j_gene: TRBJ1-2; CDR3aa: CATSRDYVGLQDYGYTF; CDR3nt: TGTGCCACCAGCAGAGATTACGTCGGGTTACAGGACTATGGCTACACCTTC
abundance: NA; v_gene: TRBV28; d_gene: TRBD1; len: 17; j_gene: TRBJ1-2; CDR3aa: CASSYRVQGGVHYGYTF; CDR3nt: TGTGCCAGCAGTTACCGGGTCCAGGGGGGAGTCCATTATGGCTACACCTTC